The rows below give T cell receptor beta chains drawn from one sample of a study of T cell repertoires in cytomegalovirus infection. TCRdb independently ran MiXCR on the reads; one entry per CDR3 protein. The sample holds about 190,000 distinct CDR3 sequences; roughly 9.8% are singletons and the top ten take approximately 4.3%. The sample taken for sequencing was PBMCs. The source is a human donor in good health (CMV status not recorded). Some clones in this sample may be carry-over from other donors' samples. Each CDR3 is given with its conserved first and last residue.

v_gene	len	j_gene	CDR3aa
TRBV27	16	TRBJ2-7	CASSLSGRETSYEQYF
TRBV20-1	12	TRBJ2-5	CSERRGQETQYF
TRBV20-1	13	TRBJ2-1	CSARTGSPNEQFF
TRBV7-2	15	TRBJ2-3	CASSLVDLGTDTQYF
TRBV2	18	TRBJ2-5	CASSGLGLAGVNQETQYF
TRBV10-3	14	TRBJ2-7	CAISEGLDSYEQYF
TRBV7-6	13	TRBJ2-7	CASSFAESYEQYF
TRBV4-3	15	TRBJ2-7	CASSQQNTGTYEQYF
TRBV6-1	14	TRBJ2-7	CASSETGSLYEQYF
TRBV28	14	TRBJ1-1	CASSLLKGNTEAFF
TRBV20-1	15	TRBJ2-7	CSARDGTGSVYEQYF
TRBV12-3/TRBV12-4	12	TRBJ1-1	CASSLVPRVVFF
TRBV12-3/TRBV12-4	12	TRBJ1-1	CASSPDNTEAFF
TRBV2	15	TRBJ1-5	CASRRDSHSNQPQHF
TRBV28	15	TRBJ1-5	CASSLPTGGNQPQHF
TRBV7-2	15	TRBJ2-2	CASSSDRGAAGELFF
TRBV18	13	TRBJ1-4	CASSPQIGEKLFF
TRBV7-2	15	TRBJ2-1	CASSLRRGPNNEQFF
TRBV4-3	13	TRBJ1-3	CASSQDARNTIYF
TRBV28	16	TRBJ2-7	CASSLMPGLAGDEQYF
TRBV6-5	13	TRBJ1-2	CASSYSMGQGYTF
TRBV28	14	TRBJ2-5	CASSSPGQGETQYF
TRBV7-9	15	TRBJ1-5	CASSPSGSGNQPQHF
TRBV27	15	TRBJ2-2	CASRLTSANTGELFF
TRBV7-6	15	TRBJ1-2	CASSLDSRGANGYTF
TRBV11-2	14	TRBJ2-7	CASSLRGLGYEQYF
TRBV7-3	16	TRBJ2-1	CASSPTGTSGYNEQFF
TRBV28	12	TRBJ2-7	CASSLLQDEQYF
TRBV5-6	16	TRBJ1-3	CASTGTRDFSGNTIYF
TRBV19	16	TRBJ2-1	CASSIDGVSSYNEQFF
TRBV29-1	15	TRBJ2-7	CSVETMTPSSYEQYF
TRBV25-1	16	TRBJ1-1	CASSDRGTGGNTEAFF
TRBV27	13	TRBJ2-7	CASRQGVVYEQYF
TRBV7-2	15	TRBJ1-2	CASSLSVGQPYGYTF
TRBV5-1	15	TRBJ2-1	CASSVSGTGNNEQFF
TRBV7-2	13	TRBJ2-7	CASSSPLNYEQYF
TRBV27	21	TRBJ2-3	CASSLFGTGTSGTWGTDTQYF
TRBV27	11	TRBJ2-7	CASRDRDRGSF
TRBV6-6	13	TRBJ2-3	CATRDNPTDTQYF
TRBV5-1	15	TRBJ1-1	CASSLTGTGNTEAFF
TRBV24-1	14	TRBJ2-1	CATSDRSSHNEQFF
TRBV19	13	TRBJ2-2	CASSRTGAGELFF
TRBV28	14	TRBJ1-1	CASSLAGLEAEAFF
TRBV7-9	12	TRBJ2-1	CASSLVINEQFF
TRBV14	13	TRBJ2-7	CASSQVSAGEQYF
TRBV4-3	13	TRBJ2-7	CASSLDARGEQYF
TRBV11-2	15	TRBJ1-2	CASSLGSSSSFGYTF
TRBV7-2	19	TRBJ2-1	CASSLVPASGTTSYNEQFF
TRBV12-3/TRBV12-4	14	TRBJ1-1	CATLTGQGKTEAFF
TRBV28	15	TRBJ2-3	CASSLFETSTDTQYF